The entry that follows covers one T cell receptor beta chain sequence. Other DNA sequences of this sample code for an identical CDR3. The data derive from a study of blood T cell repertoires in COVID-19. Overall study context: Donors in the United States, Italy and Spain gave samples during acute or convalescent COVID-19. T cells, B-cell-depleted T cells, or PBMCs supplied cDNA or gDNA.

Clones were read by immunoSEQ multiplex PCR, and TCRdb kept only the in-frame ones, dropping some. The sample records a few hundred thousand clones, about 90% being singletons. The CDR3 contains 14 residues. CDR1 SGHRS and CDR2 YFSETQ come from the germline V gene. The V end lost 3 bases, the J end lost 4 bases, and 12 bases lay between the germline ends. Cohorts were assigned according to the clinical history that participants reported. The gene calls are TRBV5-1 and TRBJ2-3; D possibly corresponds to TRBD1 (6 bases). The receptor's source is a woman in her 30s who had recovered from COVID-19. Sequenced material: PBMCs or T cells enriched from blood (not recorded which). The CDR3 reads CASSSYRESDTQYF. The CDR3 coding sequence is TGCGCCAGCAGCTCCTACAGGGAGTCAGATACGCAGTATTTT.